This is a list of T cell receptor beta chains from one sample in a study of blood T cell repertoires in COVID-19. Produced via immunoSEQ multiplex PCR; TCRdb's table is partial and in-frame only. The sample includes about 170,000 clones, around 84% of them seen just once. The sequenced sample consisted of peripheral blood. These receptors came from a woman between 65 and 79 years old with COVID-19, enrolled during active disease. CDR3s include the opening cysteine and the closing phenylalanine or tryptophan.

CDR3aa: CASGLGQPNEKLFF
v_gene: TRBV12-5
j_gene: TRBJ1-4

CDR3aa: CASSTAYSNQPQHF
v_gene: TRBV28
j_gene: TRBJ1-5

CDR3aa: CASTGSGGADTQYF
v_gene: TRBV25-1
j_gene: TRBJ2-3

CDR3aa: CASSLQGDTGELFF
v_gene: TRBV7-9
j_gene: TRBJ2-2

CDR3aa: CASSFNLASGSYEQYF
v_gene: TRBV13
j_gene: TRBJ2-7

CDR3aa: CARSTQTEPNTEAFF
v_gene: TRBV5-3
j_gene: TRBJ1-1

CDR3aa: CASSQGADISNQPQHF
v_gene: TRBV4-2
j_gene: TRBJ1-5

CDR3aa: CASSESKGGETQYF
v_gene: TRBV2
j_gene: TRBJ2-5

CDR3aa: CASSLSAGDTGELFF
v_gene: TRBV5-1
j_gene: TRBJ2-2

CDR3aa: CASRQGPRETQYF
v_gene: TRBV19
j_gene: TRBJ2-5

CDR3aa: CASGSGQPQHF
v_gene: TRBV12-5
j_gene: TRBJ1-5

CDR3aa: CASIGGTTGELFF
v_gene: TRBV6-5
j_gene: TRBJ2-2

CDR3aa: CASSLDPSGGKVYTDTQYF
v_gene: TRBV5-4
j_gene: TRBJ2-3

CDR3aa: CASSPDWGSGNTIYF
v_gene: TRBV28
j_gene: TRBJ1-3

CDR3aa: CASRRTGDGDYGYTF
v_gene: TRBV19
j_gene: TRBJ1-2